Below, 23 T cell receptor beta chains from the same sample are listed, as sequenced in a study of blood T cell repertoires in COVID-19. Some clones are missing from TCRdb's copy, which holds only in-frame ones; the method was immunoSEQ multiplex PCR. The table shows about 340,000 clones, with roughly 90% occurring only once. The material sequenced was PBMCs or T cells enriched from blood (not recorded which). Source of these receptors: a woman in her 30s who had recovered from COVID-19.

The chain has TRBV2 and TRBJ2-3, with a tentative D call TRBD1 (6 bases). The V and J ends lost 7 bases and 2 bases respectively, with 19 bases between them. CDR3 size: 16 residues. Germline V gene lookup returns CDR1 SNHLY and CDR2 FYNNEI. CDR3 DNA: TGTGCCAGCACCCTGGGACACTCTGGGGACACAGATACGCAGTATTTT. The encoded protein is CASTLGHSGDTDTQYF.

The genes are TRBV7-6 and TRBJ2-1, with TRBD2 matching 10 bases. This CDR3 has 15 residues. The V segment lost 1 base and the J segment 7 bases; nucleotides outside the gene matches: 4. Germline V gives CDR1 SGHVS, CDR2 FNYEAQ. In nucleotides, the CDR3 is TGTGCCAGCAGCTTAGAAGCGGGGGGGCGTAATGAGCAGTTCTTC. It yields the protein CASSLEAGGRNEQFF.

The rearrangement links TRBV7-2 to TRBJ2-3; 13 bases are a match to TRBD2. Germline V gene lookup returns CDR1 SGHTA and CDR2 FQGNSA. The CDR3 spans 16 residues. After removal of 4 bases from V and 0 bases from J, the junction contained 1 base not matched to a gene. CDR3 in amino acids: CASSWTSGSSTDTQYF. CDR3 bases: TGTGCCAGCAGCTGGACTAGCGGGAGTAGCACAGATACGCAGTATTTT.

The V and J genes are TRBV27 and TRBJ2-7, with 10 bases lining up with TRBD1. The length of the CDR3 is 15 residues. The V gene end was trimmed by 4 bases and the J gene end by 10 bases; junction bases not matched to a gene: 13. CDR1 and CDR2 from the germline V gene are MNHEY and SMNVEV (reference sequence). CDR3 sequence (DNA): TGTGCCAGCAGTTGGCAGAGGGACAGGGGACCGTTACAGTACTTC. Amino acid sequence: CASSWQRDRGPLQYF.

V and J are TRBV29-1 and TRBJ1-5; D ambiguous. Per germline, CDR1 SQVTM and CDR2 ANQGSEA. The CDR3 sequence is 14 residues long. V was cut by 6 bases and J by 1 base, with 13 bases left in between. The CDR3 loop reads CSVANGGSNQPQHF. In DNA, the CDR3 is TGCAGCGTCGCGAATGGAGGGAGCAATCAGCCCCAGCATTTT.

CDR3 sequence: CASSLDRDGRQPQHF. The CDR3 DNA sequence: TGTGCCAGCAGTTTGGACAGGGATGGTCGGCAGCCCCAGCATTTT. The chain links TRBV27 to TRBJ1-5; TRBD1 agrees at 8 bases. After removal of 3 bases from V and 7 bases from J, the junction contained 8 bases not matched to a gene. CDR3 size: 15 residues. Germline lookup yields CDR1 MNHEY and CDR2 SMNVEV (reference sequence).

The chain links TRBV13 to TRBJ2-7, with 8 positions matching TRBD2. Per germline, CDR1 PRHDT and CDR2 FYEKMQ (reference sequence). The CDR3 totals 15 residues. The junction had 4 bases not matched to a gene; V was cut back by 3 bases and J by 0 bases. The chain's CDR3 is CASSFTSGNSYEQYF. The CDR3 bases are TGTGCCAGCAGCTTTACTAGCGGTAACTCCTACGAGCAGTACTTC.

The chain links TRBV6-2 or TRBV6-3 to TRBJ2-2; 9 positions agree with TRBD1. This CDR3 has 16 residues. Unmatched junction bases numbered 9, after V lost 4 bases and J lost 6 bases. The germline CDR1 and CDR2 sequences are MNHEY and SVGEGT. The CDR3: CASSFPWTGVAGELFF. The DNA of the CDR3 is TGTGCCAGCAGTTTCCCCTGGACAGGGGTTGCCGGGGAGCTGTTTTTT.

The chain carries TRBV7-3 and TRBJ2-2; 10 bases align to TRBD2. This CDR3 contains 15 residues. The germline V gene encodes CDR1 SGHTA and CDR2 FQGTGA. V shed 6 bases, J shed 1 base, and the junction held 2 bases outside the gene matches. CDR3 coding DNA: TGTGCCAGCAGACCTAGCGGGGGGAACACCGGGGAGCTGTTTTTT. Its protein is CASRPSGGNTGELFF.

In its sample, this clone was seen once. This rearrangement joins TRBV29-1 to TRBJ2-4, with D perhaps TRBD2 (5 bases). With 8 bases removed from V and 2 bases from J, the gap between germline ends came to 13 bases. The CDR3 loop spans 13 amino acids. Germline V gene lookup returns CDR1 SQVTM and CDR2 ANQGSEA. The CDR3 nucleotides are TGCAGCACCCTGGGAGATTCCAAAAACATTCAGTACTTC. Translated, it gives CSTLGDSKNIQYF.

CDR3: CASSLAVAGGYTF. The CDR3 DNA sequence: TGTGCCAGCAGCTTAGCGGTCGCCGGTGGCTACACCTTC. The chain is built from TRBV7-9 and TRBJ1-2, with D unresolved. The CDR3 has 13 amino acids. V was trimmed by 0 bases and J by 7 bases, leaving 9 bases between them. Per germline, CDR1 SEHNR and CDR2 FQNEAQ (reference sequence).

The V and J genes are TRBV7-9 and TRBJ2-7; 10 nucleotides match TRBD2. This CDR3 comprises 15 residues. Germline CDR1 SEHNR, CDR2 FQNEAQ (reference sequence). V lost 5 bases and J lost 3; bases outside the gene matches: 7. The DNA of the CDR3 is TGTGCCAGCAGCCCCTGGACTAGCGGCCGCTACGAGCAGTACTTC. Protein sequence: CASSPWTSGRYEQYF.

The chain links TRBV20-1 to TRBJ2-1, with D perhaps TRBD2 (5 bases). CDR3 length: 11 amino acids. V was clipped by 5 bases and J by 6 bases, with 8 bases between them. Germline values: CDR1 DFQATT, CDR2 SNEGSKA (reference sequence). The CDR3: CSARTLNEQFF. The CDR3 nucleotides are TGCAGTGCTCGGACTCTCAATGAGCAGTTCTTC.

The chain recombines TRBV7-6 with TRBJ1-5; 10 nucleotides match TRBD1. The length of the CDR3 is 16 residues. Germline CDR1 is SGHVS and CDR2 is FNYEAQ. The V and J ends lost 7 bases and 2 bases, in that order; junction bases with no gene match: 8. The CDR3 region is CASNRGGQGRNQPQHF. The CDR3 DNA reads TGTGCCAGCAACCGGGGGGGACAGGGGCGCAATCAGCCCCAGCATTTT.

J is TRBJ2-5 and V is TRBV24-1; 7 bases line up with TRBD2. With 3 bases clipped from V and 4 bases from J, the junction kept 7 bases outside the gene matches. The germline CDR1 and CDR2 sequences are KGHDR and SFDVKD. This CDR3 contains 15 residues. The CDR3 DNA follows: TGTGCCACCAGTGATAGTGAGGGAGGGTTAGAGACCCAGTACTTC. As protein: CATSDSEGGLETQYF.

This rearrangement joins TRBV19 to TRBJ2-1, with TRBD1 matching 9 bases. Germline CDR1 is LNHDA and CDR2 is SQIVND (reference sequence). The V and J ends lost 5 bases and 4 bases, in that order; junction bases with no gene match: 6. The CDR3 extends over 15 amino acids. The CDR3 sequence is CASSVGQGLYNEQFF. CDR3 in DNA: TGTGCCAGTAGTGTCGGACAGGGGCTTTACAATGAGCAGTTCTTC.

In regard to this clone: An end of the junction does not agree with germline; a read error may underlie this. This chain connects TRBV10-3 to TRBJ2-7, with 12 bases that match TRBD2. This CDR3 has 14 residues. Looked up from germline, CDR1 is ENHRY and CDR2 is SYGVKD. The CDR3 here is CAISLTSGSDEQHF. CDR3 DNA sequence: TGTGCCATCAGTTTGACTAGCGGGAGTGACGAGCAGCACTTC.

This rearrangement joins TRBV18 to TRBJ2-1, with D possibly being TRBD1 (6 bases). The CDR3 has 15 amino acids. V was pared by 3 bases and J by 9 bases, with 18 bases between. Germline V lookup: CDR1 KGHSH, CDR2 LQKENI. The CDR3 sequence is CASSPEQGLYGEQFF. For the CDR3, the DNA is TGTGCCAGCTCACCCGAACAGGGTTTGTACGGTGAGCAGTTCTTC.

The chain is built from TRBV6-2 or TRBV6-3 and TRBJ1-1, with 8 bases matching TRBD1. CDR1 MNHEY and CDR2 SVGEGT come from the germline V gene. The CDR3 is 17 residues long. Trimming removed 5 bases from V and 5 bases from J; junction bases left unmatched: 16. CDR3 nucleotide sequence: TGTGCCAGCAGTGGAGCCTCCCCGGGACAGGTCAGTACTGAAGCTTTCTTT. Protein sequence: CASSGASPGQVSTEAFF.

V is TRBV25-1 and J is TRBJ2-7; maybe TRBD1 (8 bases). Trimming cost V 6 bases and J 1 base, with 10 bases left between them. The CDR3 covers 13 residues. Germline CDR1 and CDR2: MGHDK and SYGVNS. CDR3 sequence (DNA): TGTGCCAGCAGACAGGGGGGGTCCTACGAGCAGTACTTC. Protein product: CASRQGGSYEQYF.

The chain carries TRBV7-8 and TRBJ1-2; 8 bases are a match to TRBD1. Germline V gives CDR1 SGHVS, CDR2 FQNEAQ. Trimming cost V 3 bases and J 4 bases; bases outside gene matches: 4. The CDR3 consists of 14 residues. The CDR3 nucleotides read TGTGCCAGCAGCTTGGACGGGACAGGCTATGGCTACACCTTC. This codes for CASSLDGTGYGYTF. Using reference TRBV7-8 and TRBJ1-2 for the parts outside the CDR3, the full variable domain is GAGVSQSPRYKVAKRGQDVALRCDPISGHVSLFWYQQALGQGPEFLTYFQNEAQLDKSGLPSDRFFAERPEGSVSTLKIQRTQQEDSAVYLCASSLDGTGYGYTFGSGTRLTVV.

For the CDR3, the DNA is TGTGCCAGCAGCTTGGATGAGAGGGTTAGCACAGATACGCAGTATTTT. Translating gives CASSLDERVSTDTQYF. The chain couples TRBV5-4 to TRBJ2-3; TRBD2 is a possible D gene (5 bases). Germline V gene sequence: CDR1 SGHNT, CDR2 YYREEE (reference sequence). The CDR3 sequence is 16 residues long. V was cut by 0 bases and J by 0 bases, with 11 bases left in between.

The gene calls are TRBV27 and TRBJ1-1; 7 nucleotides match TRBD1. CDR3 length equals 15 residues. V lost 3 bases and J lost 5; bases outside the gene matches: 9. Germline V CDR1 and CDR2: MNHEY, SMNVEV (reference sequence). CDR3: CASSLGQYGRTEAFF. CDR3 nucleotides: TGTGCCAGCAGTTTGGGACAGTATGGTCGGACTGAAGCTTTCTTT.